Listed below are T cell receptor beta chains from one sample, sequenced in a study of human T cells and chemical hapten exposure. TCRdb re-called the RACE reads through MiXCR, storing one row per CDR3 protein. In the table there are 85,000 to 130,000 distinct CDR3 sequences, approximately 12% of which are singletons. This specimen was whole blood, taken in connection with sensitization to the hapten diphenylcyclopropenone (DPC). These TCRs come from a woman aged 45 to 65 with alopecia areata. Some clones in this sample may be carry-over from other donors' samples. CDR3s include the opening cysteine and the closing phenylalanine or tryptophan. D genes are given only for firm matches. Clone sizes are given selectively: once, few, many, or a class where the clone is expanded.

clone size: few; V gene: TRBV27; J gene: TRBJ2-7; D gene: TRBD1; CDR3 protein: CASSGQGAHEQYF; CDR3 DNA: TGTGCCAGCAGCGGACAGGGGGCCCACGAGCAGTACTTC
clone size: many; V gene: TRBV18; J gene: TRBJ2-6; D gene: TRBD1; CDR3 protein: CASSRTGGFGANVLTF; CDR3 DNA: TGTGCCAGCTCACGAACAGGGGGCTTTGGGGCCAACGTCCTGACTTTC
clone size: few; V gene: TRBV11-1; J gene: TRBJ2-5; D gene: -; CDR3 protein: CASSFGINQETQYF; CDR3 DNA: TGTGCCAGCAGCTTCGGGATAAACCAAGAGACCCAGTACTTC
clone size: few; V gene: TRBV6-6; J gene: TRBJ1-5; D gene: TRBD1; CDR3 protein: CASSRDSLNQPQHF; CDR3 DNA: TGTGCCAGCAGCAGGGACAGCCTCAATCAGCCCCAGCATTTT
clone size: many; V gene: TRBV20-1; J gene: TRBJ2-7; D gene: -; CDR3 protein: CSARASQYEQYF; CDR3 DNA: TGCAGTGCTAGAGCTTCCCAGTACGAGCAGTACTTC
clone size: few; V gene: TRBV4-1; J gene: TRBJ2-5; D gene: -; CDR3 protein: CASSQEEVGGVTQYF; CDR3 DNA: TGCGCCAGCAGCCAAGAAGAGGTCGGAGGAGTGACCCAGTACTTC
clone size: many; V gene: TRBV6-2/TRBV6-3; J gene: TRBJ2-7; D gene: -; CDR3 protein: CASSYEFYYEQYF; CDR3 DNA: TGTGCCAGCAGTTACGAGTTCTACTACGAGCAGTACTTC
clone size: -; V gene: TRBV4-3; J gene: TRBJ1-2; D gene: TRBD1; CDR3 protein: CASNPEGQGAYGYTF; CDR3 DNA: TGCGCCAGCAACCCCGAAGGACAGGGGGCTTATGGCTACACCTTC
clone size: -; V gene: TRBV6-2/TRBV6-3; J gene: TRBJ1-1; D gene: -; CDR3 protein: CASSSGDVGAFF; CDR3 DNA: TGTGCCAGCAGTTCCGGGGACGTGGGAGCTTTCTTT
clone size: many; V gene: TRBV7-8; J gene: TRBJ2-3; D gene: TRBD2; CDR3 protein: CASSLGVRLAGADTQYF; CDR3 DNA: TGTGCCAGCAGCTTAGGGGTTAGACTAGCGGGGGCGGATACGCAGTATTTT
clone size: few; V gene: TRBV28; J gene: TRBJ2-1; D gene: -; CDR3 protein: CASSFLVSYNEQFF; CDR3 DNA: TGTGCCAGCAGTTTCCTCGTTTCCTACAATGAGCAGTTCTTC
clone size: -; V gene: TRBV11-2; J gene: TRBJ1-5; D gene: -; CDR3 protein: CASSPRGATGNQPQHF; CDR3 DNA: TGTGCCAGCAGCCCACGGGGGGCAACGGGCAATCAGCCCCAGCATTTT
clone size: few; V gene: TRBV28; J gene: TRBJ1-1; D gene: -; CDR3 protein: CASSLSRADTEAFF; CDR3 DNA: TGTGCCAGCAGTTTATCCAGGGCGGACACTGAAGCTTTCTTT
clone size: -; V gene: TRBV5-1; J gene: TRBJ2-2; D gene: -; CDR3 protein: CASSLDSLTGELFF; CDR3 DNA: TGCGCCAGCAGCCTGGACAGTCTGACCGGGGAGCTGTTTTTT
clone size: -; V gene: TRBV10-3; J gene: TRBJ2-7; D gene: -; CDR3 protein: CAISESSNSYEQYF; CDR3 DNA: TGTGCCATCAGTGAGTCTAGTAATTCCTACGAGCAGTACTTC
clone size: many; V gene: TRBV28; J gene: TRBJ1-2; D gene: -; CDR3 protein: CASSLPPYGYTF; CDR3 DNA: TGTGCCAGCAGTTTGCCGCCATATGGCTACACCTTC
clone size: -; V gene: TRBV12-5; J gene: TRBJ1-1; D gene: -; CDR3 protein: CASGQSSGARMNTEAFF; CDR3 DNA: TGTGCTAGTGGTCAATCCTCGGGGGCTCGTATGAACACTGAAGCTTTCTTT
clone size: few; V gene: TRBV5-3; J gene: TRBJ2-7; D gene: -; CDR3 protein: CARAGGHPTYEQYF; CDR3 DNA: TGTGCCAGAGCAGGCGGGCACCCAACCTACGAGCAGTACTTC
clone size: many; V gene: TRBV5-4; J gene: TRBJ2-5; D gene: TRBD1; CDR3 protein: CASSARQGPGGETQYF; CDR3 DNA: TGTGCCAGCAGCGCCAGACAGGGCCCTGGAGGAGAGACCCAGTACTTC
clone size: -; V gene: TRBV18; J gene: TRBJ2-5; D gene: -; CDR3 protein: CASSPGGPPETQYF; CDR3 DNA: TGTGCCAGCTCACCCGGAGGGCCCCCAGAGACCCAGTACTTC
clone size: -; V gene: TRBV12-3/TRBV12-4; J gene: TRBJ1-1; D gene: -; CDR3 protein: CASIRGQSETEAFF; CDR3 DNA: TGTGCCAGCATCCGCGGACAGAGCGAGACTGAAGCTTTCTTT
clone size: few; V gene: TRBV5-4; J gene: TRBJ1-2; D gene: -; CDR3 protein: CASSPEQRPGSYGYTF; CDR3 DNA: TGTGCCAGCAGCCCCGAACAAAGACCGGGGAGCTATGGCTACACCTTC
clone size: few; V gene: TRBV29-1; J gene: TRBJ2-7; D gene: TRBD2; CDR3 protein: CSVGTSGTSLGYEQYF; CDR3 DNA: TGCAGCGTGGGAACTAGCGGAACTAGCTTGGGGTACGAGCAGTACTTC
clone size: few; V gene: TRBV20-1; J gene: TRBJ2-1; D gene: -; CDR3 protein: CSAKGGPSYNEQFF; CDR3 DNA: TGCAGTGCCAAGGGGGGCCCTTCCTACAATGAGCAGTTCTTC
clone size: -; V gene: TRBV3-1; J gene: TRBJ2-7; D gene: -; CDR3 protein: CASSQDLVAALYEQYF; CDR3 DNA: TGTGCCAGCAGCCAAGATCTTGTAGCGGCCCTCTACGAGCAGTACTTC
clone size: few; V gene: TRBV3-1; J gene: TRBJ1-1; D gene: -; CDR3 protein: CASSQDHAAFF; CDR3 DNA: TGTGCCAGCAGCCAAGATCACGCCGCTTTCTTT
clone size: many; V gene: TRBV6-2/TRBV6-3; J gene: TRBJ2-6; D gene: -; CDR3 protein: CASSPTGSGANVLTF; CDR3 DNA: TGTGCCAGCAGCCCGACAGGCTCTGGGGCCAACGTCCTGACTTTC
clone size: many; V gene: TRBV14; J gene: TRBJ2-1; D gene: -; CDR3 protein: CASSQGNLESGEQFF; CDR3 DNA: TGTGCCAGCAGCCAAGGGAATCTAGAGTCGGGTGAGCAGTTCTTC
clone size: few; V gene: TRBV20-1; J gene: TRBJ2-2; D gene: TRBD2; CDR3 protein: CSATTSFDTGELFF; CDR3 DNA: TGCAGTGCTACGACTAGCTTCGACACCGGGGAGCTGTTTTTT
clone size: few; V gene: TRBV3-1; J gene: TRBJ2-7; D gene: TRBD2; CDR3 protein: CASSARTSGTYEQYF; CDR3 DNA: TGTGCCAGCAGCGCCCGGACTAGCGGAACCTACGAGCAGTACTTC
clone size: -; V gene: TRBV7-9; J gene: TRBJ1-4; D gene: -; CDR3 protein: CASSLLSGSTNEKLFF; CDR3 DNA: TGTGCCAGCAGCTTGCTCTCAGGATCAACTAATGAAAAACTGTTTTTT
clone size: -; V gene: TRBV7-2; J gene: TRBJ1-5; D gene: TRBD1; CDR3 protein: CASSFDRGPHQPQHF; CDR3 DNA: TGTGCCAGCAGCTTCGACAGGGGTCCCCATCAGCCCCAGCATTTT
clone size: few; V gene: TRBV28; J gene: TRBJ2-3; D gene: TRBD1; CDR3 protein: CASSPPRDRARDTQYF; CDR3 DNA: TGTGCCAGCAGTCCGCCCCGGGACAGGGCAAGAGATACGCAGTATTTT
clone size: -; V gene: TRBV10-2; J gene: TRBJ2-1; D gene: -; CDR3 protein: CASVRGAYNEQFF; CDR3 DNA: TGCGCCAGCGTTCGGGGAGCCTACAATGAGCAGTTCTTC